The 3 T cell receptor beta chains listed next were all sequenced from one sample in a study of blood T cells in healthy people across ages. Through a sample-barcoded 5' primer and a J-beta primer mix, a second PCR was run for roughly 6 to 12 cycles. Using its own MiXCR run on the 5' RACE reads, TCRdb lists one record per CDR3 protein. The sample has around 900,000 distinct CDR3 sequences; around 54% are singletons. The sequenced material came from blood. The origin of the receptors is a woman in her fifties or sixties in good health.

The chain joins TRBV12-3 or TRBV12-4 to TRBJ1-2; D gene ambiguous. V was clipped by 7 bases and J by 1 base, with 7 bases between them. This CDR3 region has 12 residues. The CDR3, as DNA: TGTGCCAGCACCCCTCTTAACTATGGCTACACCTTC. It codes for CASTPLNYGYTF.

This clonotype was seen once. The chain carries TRBV5-1 and TRBJ2-5; the match to TRBD2 covers 11 bases. V was pared by 4 bases and J by 11 bases, with 16 bases of the junction left unmatched. Germline V CDR1 and CDR2: SGHRS, YFSETQ. The CDR3 extends over 16 amino acids. The CDR3 DNA is TGCGCCAGCAGCCTGCAAACTAGCGGGAGCCGGAATGAGCAGTACTTC. Translating gives CASSLQTSGSRNEQYF.

The chain carries TRBV4-2 and TRBJ1-1, with unresolved D. V was clipped by 4 bases and J by 1 base, with 13 bases between them. Germline-derived CDR1 and CDR2 are LGHNA and YNFKEQ. This CDR3 is 15 amino acids long. The CDR3 nucleotides read TGTGCCAGCAGCCTAATGGGCGGGGAGAACACTGAAGCTTTCTTT. Its protein is CASSLMGGENTEAFF.